Shown below are 10 T cell receptor beta chains from a single sample sequenced in a study of blood T cell repertoires in COVID-19. Method: immunoSEQ multiplex PCR; TCRdb's copy keeps in-frame clones and lacks some. Among under 300,000 clones listed, about 88% were seen once. Sequencing used peripheral blood. The source of these receptors is a woman in her 70s with COVID-19, enrolled during active disease.

The V and J genes are TRBV24-1 and TRBJ2-3, with 8 positions matching TRBD2. After removal of 5 bases from V and 2 bases from J, the junction contained 5 bases not matched to a gene. The CDR3 spans 15 residues. Germline-derived CDR1 and CDR2 are KGHDR and SFDVKD. Here the CDR3 DNA reads TGTGCCACCAGTGGTCGGGGGGGTAACACAGATACGCAGTATTTT. Its translation is CATSGRGGNTDTQYF.

This rearrangement joins TRBV11-2 to TRBJ2-5; TRBD2 might be the D (6 bases). V was cut by 2 bases and J by 1 base, with 11 bases left in between. CDR1 and CDR2 from the germline V gene are SGHAT and FQNNGV. CDR3 size: 15 residues. The CDR3, as DNA: TGTGCCAGCAGCTTATATGGACTACCCCAAGAGACCCAGTACTTC. Its translation is CASSLYGLPQETQYF.

This chain joins TRBV9 and TRBJ1-2; D is perhaps TRBD1 (6 bases). V was trimmed by 6 bases and J by 5 bases, leaving 11 bases between them. The CDR3 runs 12 residues. CDR1 is SGDLS and CDR2 is YYNGEE in the germline V gene. As DNA, the CDR3 is TGTGCCAGCACAGGGGTCGGATATGGCTACACCTTC. It codes for CASTGVGYGYTF.

V gene TRBV7-9 combines with J gene TRBJ2-7, with D tentatively TRBD2 (5 bases). V was pared by 5 bases and J by 4 bases, with 9 bases between. CDR3 length: 12 residues. Per the germline V gene, CDR1 is SEHNR and CDR2 is FQNEAQ (reference sequence). Here the CDR3 DNA reads TGTGCCAGCAGCCCCGCGGGTTACGAGCAGTACTTC. Translated: CASSPAGYEQYF.

The chain couples TRBV10-2 to TRBJ1-6; 9 bases are shared with TRBD1. Germline V gene sequence: CDR1 WSHSY, CDR2 SAAADI. The CDR3 extends over 16 amino acids. J was trimmed by 7 bases and V by 4 bases; bases with no gene match: 8. In DNA, the CDR3 is TGCGCCAGCAGTGGACAGGGGGAAATTGAAAATTCACCCCTCCACTTT. Protein: CASSGQGEIENSPLHF.

The chain recombines TRBV28 with TRBJ2-2; 10 nucleotides match TRBD1. CDR3 length: 16 residues. J lost 4 bases, V lost 8 bases, and 10 bases had no gene match. Germline CDR1 is MDHEN and CDR2 is SYDVKM. For the CDR3, the DNA is TGTGCCAGCCGGAAAGCCGGGACAGGGGTCACCGGGGAGCTGTTTTTT. Protein sequence: CASRKAGTGVTGELFF.

The V and J genes are TRBV18 and TRBJ1-2, with unresolved D. Trimming took 3 bases from V and 3 from J, leaving 8 bases between them. CDR3 length: 13 amino acids. Germline CDR1 KGHSH, CDR2 LQKENI. The CDR3 region is CASSPTQDYGYTF. CDR3 DNA: TGTGCCAGCTCACCTACCCAGGACTATGGCTACACCTTC.

The chain links TRBV6-5 to TRBJ1-1, with 9 positions matching TRBD1. The J segment lost 5 bases and the V segment lost 5 bases, leaving 9 bases of the junction unmatched. Germline V CDR1 and CDR2: MNHEY, SVGAGI. The CDR3 has 15 amino acids. Here the CDR3 reads CASSQDRGLRTEAFF. The CDR3 DNA reads as TGTGCCAGCAGTCAGGACAGGGGCCTGAGGACTGAAGCTTTCTTT.

The V call is TRBV20-1, the J call TRBJ1-1; the D is unclear. The ends were cut back, 8 bases at V and 1 base at J, with 8 bases in the middle. The V gene's germline CDR1 is DFQATT and CDR2 SNEGSKA (reference sequence). The CDR3 is 11 residues long. DNA of the CDR3: TGCAGTTCTCGACAGAACACTGAAGCTTTCTTT. Translating it yields CSSRQNTEAFF.

The CDR3 nucleotides are TGTGCCAGCAGCTTAGCCGTCTCCGAGCAGTTCTTC. It specifies CASSLAVSEQFF. The chain recombines TRBV7-9 with TRBJ2-1; D is unresolved. The V and J ends lost 0 bases and 10 bases respectively, with 7 bases between them. The CDR3 is 12 residues long. Per germline, CDR1 SEHNR and CDR2 FQNEAQ (reference sequence).